This T cell receptor (beta chain) was sequenced during a study of blood T cell repertoires in COVID-19. Study summary: Sources were T cells, B-cell-depleted T cells, or PBMCs; the material itself was cDNA or gDNA.

Per the study methods: How many nucleated cells were present was estimated from reference gene primer amplification. TCRdb's table, derived via immunoSEQ multiplex PCR, lists solely in-frame clones and lacks some. That table supplies the V and J calls and clone size; D and trimming were determined from the DNA. The table lists about 94,000 clones, approximately 84% of them singletons. There are 14 residues in the CDR3. CDR1 and CDR2 (germline): MGHDK, SYGVNS. V trimming: 6 bases; J trimming: 5 bases; junction bases outside the gene matches: 9. This chain connects TRBV25-1 to TRBJ2-7, with TRBD1 matching over 8 bases. Source material: peripheral blood. This receptor was taken from a man aged 65 to 79 with COVID-19, enrolled during active disease. For the CDR3, the DNA is TGTGCCAGCAGAGTCTATGGACAGGGCGACGAGCAGTACTTC. Protein product: CASRVYGQGDEQYF.